This record concerns one T cell receptor (beta chain) sequence. The sample comes from a study of blood T cell repertoires in COVID-19. There are 13 residues in the CDR3. Germline V gene data show CDR1 as MNHEY and CDR2 as SMNVEV (reference sequence). The V gene lost 5 bases and the J gene lost 4 bases, with 11 bases spanning the gap. Here immunoSEQ multiplex PCR was the method, and the copy in TCRdb shows in-frame clones only, minus some. The profile shows more than 300,000 clones, about 83% of them singletons. The sequence derives from a woman between 45 and 65 years old with acute or convalescent COVID-19. The sequenced sample consisted of peripheral blood. The chain links TRBV27 to TRBJ2-5, with D unclear. The CDR3 here is CASSPLPRETQYF. Written as DNA, the CDR3 is TGTGCCAGCAGTCCACTACCTCGAGAGACCCAGTACTTC.